Each of the 11 T cell receptor beta chains below was sequenced from the same sample in a study of response to subunit inactivated influenza vaccine. TCRdb re-derived calls from the RT-PCR reads in MiXCR, one entry per CDR3 protein. Here the sample spans a few hundred thousand distinct CDR3 sequences, around 13% being singletons. Material: PBMCs from blood, obtained approximately 13 days after vaccination. The source is a man aged 45 to 65 who received an inactivated influenza vaccine.

The chain couples TRBV12-3 or TRBV12-4 to TRBJ2-1, with D tentatively TRBD1 or TRBD2 (5 bases each). V was trimmed by 5 bases and J by 5 bases, leaving 16 bases between them. The CDR3 has 15 residues. CDR3 bases: TGTGCCAGCAGTGGGCTGTTGGGGACCAACAATGAGCAGTTCTTC. Translation: CASSGLLGTNNEQFF.

This clonotype has more than one count but fewer than ten. CDR3 in DNA: TGTGCCAGCAGCTTAGTGGCTAGCGGAGAGAGGGAGCAGTTCTTC. Protein sequence: CASSLVASGEREQFF. V gene TRBV7-2 combines with J gene TRBJ2-1; TRBD2 matches at 7 bases. CDR3 length: 15 residues. Germline trimming cut 1 base from V and 10 bases from J; bases unmatched to any gene: 10. Per the germline V gene, CDR1 is SGHTA and CDR2 is FQGNSA.

The gene calls are TRBV6-2 or TRBV6-3 and TRBJ2-7, with D possibly being TRBD2 (5 bases). The V and J ends lost 5 bases and 7 bases respectively, with 12 bases between them. CDR3 length: 12 residues. Germline lookup yields CDR1 MNHEY and CDR2 SVGEGT. CDR3 sequence: CASSNGRREQYF. The CDR3 DNA is TGTGCCAGCAGTAACGGACGGAGGGAGCAGTACTTC.

The chain combines TRBV3-1 with TRBJ2-1; D is possibly TRBD2 (5 bases). This CDR3 has 14 amino acids. Germline-derived CDR1 and CDR2 are LGHDT and YNNKEL (reference sequence). V was clipped by 2 bases and J by 8 bases, with 13 bases between them. The DNA for the CDR3 is TGTGCCAGCAGCCAACGTACTAGTACCCATGAGCAGTTCTTC. Residues: CASSQRTSTHEQFF.

This chain connects TRBV9 to TRBJ1-2; D gene unclear. This CDR3 contains 15 residues. Germline CDR1 is SGDLS and CDR2 is YYNGEE. V lost 2 bases and J 8 bases, leaving 19 bases between the germline ends. The CDR3 coding sequence is TGTGCCAGCAGCGTCTTGGGCCAAAACGCAGACGGCTACACCTTC. The encoded protein is CASSVLGQNADGYTF.

This clonotype appeared a few times. The chain is built from TRBV5-1 and TRBJ2-1; 11 bases align to TRBD2. V trimming: 4 bases; J trimming: 2 bases; junction bases outside the gene matches: 11. This CDR3 has 18 residues. Germline values: CDR1 SGHRS, CDR2 YFSETQ. CDR3 loop: CASSPRGVLAGAYNEQFF. The CDR3 nucleotides read TGCGCCAGCAGCCCTCGGGGGGTACTAGCGGGAGCCTACAATGAGCAGTTCTTC.

This clonotype occurred a few times. V gene TRBV20-1 combines with J gene TRBJ2-3; 11 bases align to TRBD2. Germline CDR1 DFQATT, CDR2 SNEGSKA (reference sequence). Trimming took 0 bases from V and 0 from J; bases not matched to a gene: 8. This CDR3 comprises 18 residues. CDR3 sequence (DNA): TGCAGTGCTAGAGAAGCTAGCGGGGGGCTTCCTAGCACAGATACGCAGTATTTT. Protein product: CSAREASGGLPSTDTQYF.

A few counts support this clonotype. The chain recombines TRBV12-3 or TRBV12-4 with TRBJ2-3; no clear D gene. Trimming shortened V by 1 base and J by 1 base, and 9 bases separated the two germline ends. The CDR3 has 15 residues. The CDR3 sequence: CASSLGVARTDTQYF. In nucleotides, the CDR3 is TGTGCCAGCAGTTTAGGGGTAGCCCGCACAGATACGCAGTATTTT.

V gene TRBV4-3 combines with J gene TRBJ1-2; no definite D call. The CDR3 totals 16 residues. V gave up 1 base and J gave up 4 bases, with 16 bases separating them. Germline values: CDR1 LGHNA, CDR2 YSLEER. CDR3 coding DNA: TGCGCCAGCAGCCAAGTTTTACCCGTACTGGGCTATGGCTACACCTTC. This translates into CASSQVLPVLGYGYTF.

This clonotype has at least ten counts. The chain is built from TRBV20-1 and TRBJ1-2, with TRBD1 as a possible D gene (5 bases). The V end lost 6 bases, the J end lost 2 bases, and 16 bases lay between the germline ends. The germline gives CDR1 DFQATT, CDR2 SNEGSKA (reference sequence). The CDR3 runs to 14 residues. CDR3 nucleotides: TGCAGTGCCGGGGGAGGGGCGGAAAACTATGGCTACACCTTC. Protein sequence: CSAGGGAENYGYTF.

The genes are TRBV7-9 and TRBJ2-1; no reliable D call. CDR3 length equals 13 residues. The germline V gene has CDR1 SEHNR and CDR2 FQNEAQ (reference sequence). The ends were cut back, 2 bases at V and 6 bases at J, with 8 bases in the middle. In DNA, the CDR3 is TGTGCCAGCAGCTTACCCCTTTTCAATGAGCAGTTCTTC. Encoded protein: CASSLPLFNEQFF.